In this sample, the clone carrying this T cell receptor (beta chain) turned up a few times. Antigen specificity is unknown. The V gene's germline CDR1 is SGHDN and CDR2 FVKESK. The ends lost 0 bases at V and 11 bases at J; junction bases unmatched: 7. The CDR3 loop spans 14 amino acids. Vbeta (60) and Jbeta (13) primers were used in the PCR. Libraries were prepared by immunoSEQ multiplex PCR; TCRdb keeps only in-frame clonotypes and omits some of them. The sample shows about 190,000 clones, roughly 74% of them seen only once. These data belong to a study of cytomegalovirus exposure and HLA in healthy donors. Study outcomes and limitations: Later findings reportedly placed an Asian-associated ancestry cluster below the approximately 670-donor mean for N-insertions.

The receptor was derived from a woman in her twenties or thirties in good health and CMV-seronegative. This sequence joins TRBV14 and TRBJ2-4; 7 bases agree with TRBD2. Sequencing was performed on PBMCs. In nucleotides, the CDR3 is TGTGCCAGCAGCCAAGAGAGGGTCCGGGGGGTTCAGTACTTC. This encodes CASSQERVRGVQYF. Complete variable domain (other parts from reference TRBV14 and TRBJ2-4): EAGVTQFPSHSVIEKGQTVTLRCDPISGHDNLYWYRRVMGKEIKFLLHFVKESKQDESGMPNNRFLAERTGGTYSTLKVQPAELEDSGVYFCASSQERVRGVQYFGAGTRLSVL.